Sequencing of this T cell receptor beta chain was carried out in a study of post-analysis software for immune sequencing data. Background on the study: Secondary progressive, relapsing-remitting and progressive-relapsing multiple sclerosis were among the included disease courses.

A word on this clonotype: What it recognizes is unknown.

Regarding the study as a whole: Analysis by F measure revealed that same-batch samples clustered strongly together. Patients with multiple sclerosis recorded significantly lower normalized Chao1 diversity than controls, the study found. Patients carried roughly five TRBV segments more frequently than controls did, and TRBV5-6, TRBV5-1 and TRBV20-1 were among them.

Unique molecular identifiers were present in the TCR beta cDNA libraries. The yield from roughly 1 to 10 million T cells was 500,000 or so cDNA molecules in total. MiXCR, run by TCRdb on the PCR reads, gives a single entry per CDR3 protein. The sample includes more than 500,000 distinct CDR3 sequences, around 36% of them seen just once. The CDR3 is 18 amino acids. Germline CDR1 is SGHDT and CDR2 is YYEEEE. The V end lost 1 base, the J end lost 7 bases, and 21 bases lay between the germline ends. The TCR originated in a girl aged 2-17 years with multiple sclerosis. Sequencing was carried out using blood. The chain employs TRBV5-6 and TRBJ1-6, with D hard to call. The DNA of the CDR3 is TGTGCCAGCAGCTTGATAGGCGCAGCCCAAGGCATGAATTCACCCCTCCACTTT. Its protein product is CASSLIGAAQGMNSPLHF.